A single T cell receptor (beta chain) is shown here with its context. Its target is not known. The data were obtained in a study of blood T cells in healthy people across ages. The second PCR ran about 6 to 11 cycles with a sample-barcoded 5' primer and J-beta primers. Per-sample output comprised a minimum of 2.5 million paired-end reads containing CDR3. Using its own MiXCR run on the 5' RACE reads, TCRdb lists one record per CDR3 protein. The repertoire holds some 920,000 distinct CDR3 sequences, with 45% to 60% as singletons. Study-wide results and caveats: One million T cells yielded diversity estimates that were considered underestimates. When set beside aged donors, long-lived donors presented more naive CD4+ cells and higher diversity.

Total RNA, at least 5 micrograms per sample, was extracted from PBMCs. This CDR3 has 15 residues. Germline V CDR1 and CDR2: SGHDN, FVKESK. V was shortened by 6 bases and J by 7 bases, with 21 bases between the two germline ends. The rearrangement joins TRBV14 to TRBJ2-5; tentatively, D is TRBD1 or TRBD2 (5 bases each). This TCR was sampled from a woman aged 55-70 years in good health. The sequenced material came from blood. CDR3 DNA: TGTGCCAGCAGTAAACCCGGGACCGGCGGCGGGACCCAGTACTTC. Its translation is CASSKPGTGGGTQYF.